The entry that follows covers one T cell receptor beta chain sequence. This sample was included in a study of blood T cell repertoires in COVID-19. Study information: T cells, B-cell-depleted T cells, or PBMCs provided the cDNA or gDNA that served as material.

Under the authors' procedure: Reference gene primer amplification yielded estimated nucleated cell counts. Clones were read by immunoSEQ multiplex PCR, and TCRdb kept only the in-frame ones, dropping some. That table gives V, J and clone size, and the DNA gave D and trimming. Counted here are tens of thousands of clones, 85% to 90% occurring once; the ten biggest clones make up around 17%. Germline values: CDR1 LGHDT, CDR2 YNNKEL (reference sequence). CDR3 size: 21 residues. Trimming left V 4 bases short and J 8 bases short, with 35 bases between. The source material was peripheral blood. The chain combines TRBV3-1 (or the pseudogene TRBV3-2) with TRBJ1-4, with TRBD1 as a possible D gene (6 bases). The receptor was derived from a woman in her sixties or seventies with active COVID-19. This CDR3 reads CASSPVPPANRGLGGAEKLFF. CDR3 nucleotide sequence: TGTGCCAGCAGCCCAGTACCTCCAGCCAACCGGGGTTTGGGGGGGGCCGAAAAACTGTTTTTT.